The 17 T cell receptor beta chains given below trace back to one sample, sequenced in a study of T cell responses to AZD1222 COVID-19 vaccine. The repertoire was sequenced with immunoSEQ multiplex PCR; TCRdb's copy has only in-frame clones and lacks some. The sample has approximately 160,000 clones, about nine tenths seen once. The input for sequencing was peripheral blood, taken on day 0 of AZD1222 vaccination. The receptors come from an adult in good health.

This sequence joins TRBV6-5 and TRBJ2-7; 10 nucleotides match TRBD1. The CDR3 has 14 amino acids. Germline V gives CDR1 MNHEY, CDR2 SVGAGI. Losses at the gene ends were 5 bases for V and 5 bases for J; bases not matched to a gene: 6. The CDR3 nucleotides are TGTGCCAGCAGTCCGACAGGGGGCATCGACGAGCAGTACTTC. It translates to CASSPTGGIDEQYF.

The chain is built from TRBV6-6 and TRBJ1-4, with D unclear. Trimming cost V 0 bases and J 11 bases, with 16 bases left between them. Germline V gives CDR1 MNHNY, CDR2 SVGAGI (reference sequence). This CDR3 spans 15 amino acids. The CDR3 sequence is CASSYSNGMREKLFF. The CDR3 nucleotides are TGTGCCAGCAGTTACTCGAACGGAATGAGAGAGAAACTGTTTTTT.

The CDR3: CASSFGTVGDEQFF. As DNA, the CDR3 is TGTGCCAGCAGTTTCGGAACGGTGGGCGATGAGCAGTTCTTC. The genes are TRBV27 and TRBJ2-1; D not certain. This CDR3 is built from 14 residues. Germline V CDR1 and CDR2: MNHEY, SMNVEV (reference sequence). Between the trimmed V and J ends, which lost 3 bases and 8 bases, there was a span of 14 bases.

The chain employs TRBV19 and TRBJ1-5; D remains unclear. V lost 4 bases and J lost 7, with 11 bases in between. Germline V gene sequence: CDR1 LNHDA, CDR2 SQIVND (reference sequence). This CDR3 contains 13 residues. CDR3 coding DNA: TGTGCCAGTAGTAAGGGTTTCGGGCAGCCCCAGCATTTT. Its protein product is CASSKGFGQPQHF.

This clone was seen only once. A read error may account for a junction end that differs from germline. The chain employs TRBV15 and TRBJ2-1, with 7 bases identical to TRBD2. Per the germline V gene, CDR1 is LNHNV and CDR2 is YYDKDF (reference sequence). The CDR3 has 13 amino acids. CDR3 sequence (DNA): TGTGCCACCGAGCGGGACTCCTATAATGAGCAGTTCTTC. Amino acid sequence: CATERDSYNEQFF.

The chain has TRBV5-1 and TRBJ2-1, with 8 positions matching TRBD1. Germline CDR1 is SGHRS and CDR2 is YFSETQ. V lost 4 bases to trimming and J lost 3 bases; unmatched junction nucleotides: 6. CDR3 length equals 15 residues. Here the CDR3 DNA reads TGCGCCAGCAGCCAAGGACAGGGACTCTACAATGAGCAGTTCTTC. Amino acid sequence: CASSQGQGLYNEQFF.

The chain couples TRBV25-1 to TRBJ1-6; the D is unclear. V lost 2 bases and J 13 bases, leaving 12 bases between the germline ends. CDR1 and CDR2 from the germline V gene are MGHDK and SYGVNS. This CDR3 has 13 residues. The CDR3 spells CASSELTAFPLHF. The CDR3 bases are TGTGCCAGCAGTGAACTTACAGCCTTCCCCCTCCACTTT.

The chain recombines TRBV21-1 with TRBJ2-7; the table's D call of TRBD1 was not tested on the DNA. TRBV21-1 is termed a pseudogene. This CDR3 is 14 amino acids long. CDR3 sequence: CASSKGSRGHEQYF. In nucleotides, the CDR3 is TGTGCCAGCAGCAAAGGAAGCAGGGGGCACGAGCAGTACTTC.

The V and J genes are TRBV10-2 and TRBJ2-1; D may match TRBD1 or TRBD2 (5 bases each). Per germline, CDR1 WSHSY and CDR2 SAAADI. With 5 bases removed from V and 4 bases from J, the gap between germline ends came to 9 bases. CDR3 length: 13 residues. CDR3 amino acids: CASSQGPYNEQFF. DNA of the CDR3: TGCGCCAGCAGTCAGGGACCTTACAATGAGCAGTTCTTC.

The chain links TRBV4-2 to TRBJ1-5, with 7 nucleotides matching TRBD1. Germline trimming cut 7 bases from V and 0 bases from J; bases unmatched to any gene: 24. This CDR3 region has 21 residues. Germline-derived CDR1 and CDR2 are LGHNA and YNFKEQ. CDR3 sequence: CASTTSGYIIGGPDSNQPQHF. The CDR3 region has the DNA TGTGCCAGCACCACCTCCGGGTACATAATAGGGGGCCCCGATAGCAATCAGCCCCAGCATTTT.

The chain has TRBV7-6 and TRBJ2-1; D not certain. Trimming took 5 bases from V and 4 from J, leaving 3 bases between them. Germline CDR1 is SGHVS and CDR2 is FNYEAQ. This CDR3 has 11 residues. As DNA, the CDR3 is TGTGCCAGCAGCGGATACAATGAGCAGTTCTTC. Its translation is CASSGYNEQFF.

This chain links TRBV4-3 with TRBJ1-2, with D possibly being TRBD1 (6 bases). Between the trimmed V and J ends, which lost 0 bases and 4 bases, there was a span of 12 bases. CDR1 and CDR2 from the germline V gene are LGHNA and YSLEER. This CDR3 has 15 amino acids. The CDR3 spells CASSQDMTGLYGYTF. Written as DNA, the CDR3 is TGCGCCAGCAGCCAAGATATGACAGGCCTCTATGGCTACACCTTC.

This chain connects TRBV6-5 to TRBJ1-5, with 8 bases identical to TRBD1. Germline assignment: CDR1 MNHEY and CDR2 SVGAGI. Germline trimming cut 0 bases from V and 6 bases from J; bases unmatched to any gene: 4. The CDR3 consists of 15 residues. CDR3 nucleotides: TGTGCCAGCAGTTACTCGGCAGGGGGCAGTCAGCCCCAGCATTTT. It yields the protein CASSYSAGGSQPQHF.

The J gene is TRBJ1-2, the V gene TRBV14, with D hard to call. V was trimmed by 3 bases and J by 5 bases, leaving 7 bases between them. The germline V gene encodes CDR1 SGHDN and CDR2 FVKESK. The CDR3 sequence is 12 residues long. The CDR3 loop reads CASSQAPYGYTF. For the CDR3, the DNA is TGTGCCAGCAGCCAGGCCCCTTATGGCTACACCTTC.

This rearrangement joins TRBV6-5 to TRBJ1-1; D not certain. CDR1 MNHEY and CDR2 SVGAGI come from the germline V gene. V lost 5 bases and J lost 0, with 4 bases in between. The CDR3 is 12 amino acids. For the CDR3, the DNA is TGTGCCAGCAGTAACTTGAACACTGAAGCTTTCTTT. It specifies CASSNLNTEAFF.

This clone has just one count. This chain uses TRBV5-1 with TRBJ1-6; D gene ambiguous. Trimming stripped 0 bases from V and 5 bases from J, with 6 bases between. CDR1 is SGHRS and CDR2 is YFSETQ in the germline V gene. The CDR3 totals 14 residues. The CDR3 protein is CASSLAQDNSPLHF. CDR3 DNA: TGCGCCAGCAGCTTGGCTCAGGATAATTCACCCCTCCACTTT.

This clone was recorded once. The gene calls are TRBV5-6 and TRBJ2-7; D is perhaps TRBD1 (5 bases). CDR1 SGHDT and CDR2 YYEEEE come from the germline V gene. V lost 2 bases and J lost 2, with 11 bases in between. The CDR3 totals 14 residues. Here the CDR3 reads CASSLVDNPYEQYF. In nucleotides, the CDR3 is TGTGCCAGCAGCTTAGTGGACAACCCCTACGAGCAGTACTTC. Combining the CDR3 with reference TRBV5-6 and TRBJ2-7 gives the whole variable domain DAGVTQSPTHLIKTRGQQVTLRCSPKSGHDTVSWYQQALGQGPQFIFQYYEEEERQRGNFPDRFSGHQFPNYSSELNVNALLLGDSALYLCASSLVDNPYEQYFGPGTRLTVT.